Following are 32 T cell receptor beta chains from one sample sequenced in a study of T cell changes during pregnancy in multiple sclerosis. The method was immunoSEQ multiplex PCR; TCRdb's version includes in-frame clones alone and lacks a portion of them. Seen here are roughly 100,000 clones, around 94% observed once, and the top ten hold 0.75% to 0.95%. Sequencing was performed on peripheral blood, taken after pregnancy. These receptors originate from a female donor with multiple sclerosis, enrolled in a pregnancy study.

In its sample, this clone was seen once. The chain has TRBV21-1 and TRBJ2-7; the table's D call, TRBD2, was not checked against the DNA. TRBV21-1 is recorded as a pseudogene. This CDR3 has 16 residues. CDR3 bases: TGTGCCAGCAGCAAAGCGCTTTTACTGGTAGCTCCCGAGCAGTACTTC. Protein product: CASSKALLLVAPEQYF.

J is TRBJ1-1 and V is TRBV19; D remains unclear. Germline CDR1 is LNHDA and CDR2 is SQIVND (reference sequence). This CDR3 has 14 amino acids. The V end was cut by 0 bases, the J end by 3 bases, with 8 bases between. DNA of the CDR3: TGTGCCAGTAGTATAGACACAGATTACACTGAAGCTTTCTTT. Protein: CASSIDTDYTEAFF.

This chain uses TRBV4-3 with TRBJ1-3; D gene uncertain. The ends were cut back, 1 base at V and 4 bases at J, with 5 bases in the middle. CDR1 and CDR2 from the germline V gene are LGHNA and YSLEER. The CDR3 length is 13 residues. The CDR3 is CASSQVQGNTIYF. CDR3 nucleotide sequence: TGCGCCAGCAGCCAAGTACAGGGAAACACCATATATTTT.

CDR3 loop: CASSLPGQGINYEQYF. The CDR3 bases are TGTGCCAGCAGCCTGCCGGGACAGGGGATTAACTACGAGCAGTACTTC. The chain couples TRBV5-8 to TRBJ2-7; 10 bases match TRBD1. The CDR3 spans 16 residues. V trimming: 4 bases; J trimming: 3 bases; junction bases outside the gene matches: 10. The germline gives CDR1 SGHTS, CDR2 YDEGEE.

The chain recombines TRBV23-1 with TRBJ2-1, with no clear D. TRBV23-1 is assigned to the ORF class and has an uncertain function. The CDR3 contains 15 residues. V was pared by 0 bases and J by 6 bases, with 12 bases between. The CDR3 sequence is CASSQSLNAGNEQFF. DNA for the CDR3: TGCGCCAGCAGTCAATCGCTTAACGCAGGCAATGAGCAGTTCTTC.

The chain couples TRBV5-4 to TRBJ2-7; TRBD2 is a possible D gene (6 bases). Trimming pared 0 bases from V and 3 bases from J, leaving 10 bases between. This CDR3 contains 14 residues. The germline CDR1 and CDR2 sequences are SGHNT and YYREEE (reference sequence). This CDR3 is CASSLAQGGYEQYF. The DNA for the CDR3 is TGTGCCAGCAGCTTGGCCCAGGGAGGCTACGAGCAGTACTTC.

The V and J genes are TRBV9 and TRBJ1-3; 8 bases agree with TRBD1. The CDR3 extends over 18 amino acids. The germline CDR1 and CDR2 sequences are SGDLS and YYNGEE. Trimming took 0 bases from V and 4 from J; bases not matched to a gene: 12. This chain's CDR3 is CASSVGGQGRGPGNTIYF. As DNA, the CDR3 is TGTGCCAGCAGCGTAGGGGGCCAGGGCAGGGGGCCAGGAAACACCATATATTTT.

The chain employs TRBV29-1 and TRBJ2-1; D possibly corresponds to TRBD2 (6 bases). V dropped 5 bases and J dropped 6 bases, with 17 bases sitting between them. The CDR3 extends over 14 amino acids. CDR1 and CDR2 from the germline V gene are SQVTM and ANQGSEA. For the CDR3, the DNA is TGCAGCGTTCTTTTGCGGGAATCTGGCAATGAGCAGTTCTTC. This encodes CSVLLRESGNEQFF.

The V gene is TRBV5-5, the J gene TRBJ2-3; perhaps TRBD1 as D (7 bases). V was shortened by 6 bases and J by 4 bases, with 21 bases between the two germline ends. Germline loops: CDR1 SGHKS, CDR2 YYEKEE (reference sequence). CDR3 length: 16 residues. The CDR3, as DNA: TGTGCCAGCACCCCCCAGGGACAGCGGGTAGCAGATACGCAGTATTTT. Amino acids: CASTPQGQRVADTQYF. Full variable domain (rest looked up from reference TRBV5-5 and TRBJ2-3): DAGVTQSPTHLIKTRGQQVTLRCSPISGHKSVSWYQQVLGQGPQFIFQYYEKEERGRGNFPDRFSARQFPNYSSELNVNALLLGDSALYLCASTPQGQRVADTQYFGPGTRLTVL.

This chain connects TRBV7-9 to TRBJ1-4; tentatively, D is TRBD1 (5 bases). Germline V gene lookup returns CDR1 SEHNR and CDR2 FQNEAQ (reference sequence). V was trimmed by 5 bases and J by 2 bases, leaving 12 bases between them. The CDR3 covers 15 residues. CDR3 bases: TGTGCCAGCAGCCAAAGGGGTGCGACTAATGAAAAACTGTTTTTT. Amino acids: CASSQRGATNEKLFF.

This chain uses TRBV19 with TRBJ1-1; D gene ambiguous. Between the trimmed V and J ends, which lost 6 bases and 0 bases, there was a span of 5 bases. The CDR3 extends over 12 amino acids. Looked up from germline, CDR1 is LNHDA and CDR2 is SQIVND (reference sequence). Written as DNA, the CDR3 is TGTGCCAGTAGCTTAATGAACACTGAAGCTTTCTTT. Its protein product is CASSLMNTEAFF. Using reference TRBV19 and TRBJ1-1 for the parts outside the CDR3, the full variable domain is DGGITQSPKYLFRKEGQNVTLSCEQNLNHDAMYWYRQDPGQGLRLIYYSQIVNDFQKGDIAEGYSVSREKKESFPLTVTSAQKNPTAFYLCASSLMNTEAFFGQGTRLTVV.

The V and J genes are TRBV27 and TRBJ2-7, with D perhaps matching TRBD2 (7 bases). Between the trimmed V and J ends, which lost 8 bases and 3 bases, there was a span of 14 bases. The CDR3 covers 13 residues. Germline-derived CDR1 and CDR2 are MNHEY and SMNVEV (reference sequence). The CDR3 DNA reads as TGTGCCAGCGGGGGGGCGGTTGACTACGAGCAGTACTTC. This codes for CASGGAVDYEQYF.

This rearrangement joins TRBV2 to TRBJ2-7, with 12 bases identical to TRBD2. The CDR3 length is 14 residues. Germline CDR1 reads SNHLY; CDR2 reads FYNNEI. V shed 5 bases and J 7 bases; nucleotides not matched to a gene: 6. CDR3 sequence: CASSQTSGRSEQYF. CDR3 DNA sequence: TGTGCCAGCAGTCAAACTAGCGGGAGGTCTGAGCAGTACTTC.

The chain couples TRBV7-2 to TRBJ2-7; TRBD1 matches at 9 bases. CDR3 size: 15 residues. The J segment lost 4 bases and the V segment lost 0 bases, leaving 4 bases of the junction unmatched. CDR1 is SGHTA, CDR2 FQGNSA, per germline. The CDR3 nucleotides read TGTGCCAGCAGCTTAGCTTGGGACAGGGCATACGAGCAGTACTTC. Translated, it gives CASSLAWDRAYEQYF.

This clone was seen once. V gene TRBV6-5 combines with J gene TRBJ2-7, with 9 bases that match TRBD1. J gave up 2 bases and V 6 bases, and 8 bases lay outside the gene matches. Per the germline V gene, CDR1 is MNHEY and CDR2 is SVGAGI. There are 15 residues in the CDR3. CDR3 amino acids: CASRSGTGYTYEQYF. The CDR3 DNA sequence: TGTGCCAGCAGGTCCGGGACAGGGTATACCTACGAGCAGTACTTC.

The chain employs TRBV20-1 and TRBJ2-7, with TRBD1 matching over 7 bases. Germline V gives CDR1 DFQATT, CDR2 SNEGSKA (reference sequence). The CDR3 loop spans 11 amino acids. The ends lost 5 bases at V and 3 bases at J; junction bases unmatched: 1. DNA for the CDR3: TGCAGTGCTGGGACAGACTACGAGCAGTACTTC. Translated, it gives CSAGTDYEQYF.

The genes are TRBV10-3 and TRBJ2-5; TRBD2 agrees at 9 bases. The CDR3 spans 15 residues. CDR1 is ENHRY and CDR2 is SYGVKD in the germline V gene. The trim removed 6 bases at V and 5 bases at J, leaving 10 bases unmatched. CDR3 amino acids: CAIRGTSRDYETQYF. The CDR3 bases are TGTGCCATCAGAGGGACTAGCCGAGACTATGAGACCCAGTACTTC.

The chain carries TRBV4-1 and TRBJ2-2, with D perhaps TRBD2 (5 bases). The CDR3 contains 14 residues. The germline gives CDR1 MGHRA, CDR2 YSYEKL. The V end lost 4 bases, the J end lost 5 bases, and 11 bases lay between the germline ends. Written as DNA, the CDR3 is TGCGCCAGCAGCCGGGAGAAGGGAACCGGGGAGCTGTTTTTT. Amino acid sequence: CASSREKGTGELFF.

This clone was found a few times. The chain has TRBV4-3 and TRBJ2-7, with D possibly TRBD1 on 6 matching bases. The CDR3 has 13 residues. The germline gives CDR1 LGHNA, CDR2 YSLEER. Trimming left V 1 base short and J 3 bases short, with 7 bases between. CDR3 in DNA: TGCGCCAGCAGCCAAGTAGGGGGCTACGAGCAGTACTTC. Translation: CASSQVGGYEQYF.

This clone has only one observation. The gene calls are TRBV25-1 and TRBJ2-7; weak D call: TRBD2 (5 bases). The CDR3 is 13 amino acids. V lost 8 bases and J lost 0, with 11 bases in between. Germline CDR1 reads MGHDK; CDR2 reads SYGVNS. The CDR3 nucleotides are TGTGCCAGCTCGGACTGGAACTCCTACGAGCAGTACTTC. Translated, it gives CASSDWNSYEQYF.

The gene calls are TRBV28 and TRBJ1-2; 7 bases line up with TRBD1. V lost 3 bases, J lost 5 bases, and 12 bases stayed unmatched. The CDR3 covers 16 residues. CDR1 is MDHEN and CDR2 is SYDVKM in the germline V gene. Here the CDR3 DNA reads TGTGCCAGCAGTTTGGGTACAGGGGCCCAGGGGTATGGCTACACCTTC. This encodes CASSLGTGAQGYGYTF.

V gene TRBV19 combines with J gene TRBJ1-2; 7 bases are shared with TRBD1. The germline V gene encodes CDR1 LNHDA and CDR2 SQIVND (reference sequence). The CDR3 spans 16 residues. After removal of 1 base from V and 3 bases from J, the junction contained 8 bases not matched to a gene. The CDR3 DNA reads TGTGCCAGTAGTATAGTTGGGAGGACAGGCTACTATGGCTACACCTTC. Translating it yields CASSIVGRTGYYGYTF.

This chain uses TRBV5-1 with TRBJ1-3; D gene ambiguous. The germline CDR1 and CDR2 sequences are SGHRS and YFSETQ. Trimming took 0 bases from V and 7 from J, leaving 17 bases between them. This CDR3 is 16 amino acids long. CDR3 sequence: CASSLERVTPGNTIYF. The CDR3 DNA reads as TGCGCCAGCAGCTTGGAGAGAGTTACGCCGGGGAACACCATATATTTT.

The chain uses TRBV19 and TRBJ2-3; possibly TRBD1 for D (5 bases). Germline loops: CDR1 LNHDA, CDR2 SQIVND (reference sequence). The CDR3 loop spans 15 amino acids. Trimming removed 1 base at V and 5 bases at J, with 13 bases between. The CDR3 loop is CASSIGQGIRDTQYF. CDR3 in DNA: TGTGCCAGTAGTATAGGGCAGGGAATACGAGATACGCAGTATTTT.

V is TRBV9 and J is TRBJ2-5; 9 nucleotides line up with TRBD2. In germline, CDR1 is SGDLS, CDR2 YYNGEE. This CDR3 spans 16 amino acids. V shed 3 bases, J shed 5 bases, and the junction held 11 bases outside the gene matches. The CDR3 protein is CASSAWEGGGAETQYF. Here the CDR3 DNA reads TGTGCCAGCAGCGCCTGGGAGGGCGGGGGGGCGGAGACCCAGTACTTC.

The chain couples TRBV5-5 to TRBJ1-2; 12 bases align to TRBD1. The CDR3 spans 13 residues. V lost 7 bases and J lost 6; bases outside the gene matches: 4. CDR1 is SGHKS, CDR2 YYEKEE, per germline (reference sequence). The CDR3 region is CASWDRGLNGYTF. CDR3 DNA sequence: TGTGCCAGCTGGGACAGGGGGCTAAATGGCTACACCTTC. Looking up the rest from reference TRBV5-5 and TRBJ1-2 gives the full variable domain: DAGVTQSPTHLIKTRGQQVTLRCSPISGHKSVSWYQQVLGQGPQFIFQYYEKEERGRGNFPDRFSARQFPNYSSELNVNALLLGDSALYLCASWDRGLNGYTFGSGTRLTVV.

The sample holds a few counts of this clone. The chain joins TRBV4-1 to TRBJ1-1; the D gene is possibly TRBD1 (5 bases). Germline V gene sequence: CDR1 MGHRA, CDR2 YSYEKL. The CDR3 extends over 14 amino acids. V lost 3 bases and J lost 5, with 13 bases in between. CDR3 protein: CASSHHTGRTEAFF. The CDR3 bases are TGCGCCAGCAGCCATCACACAGGAAGGACTGAAGCTTTCTTT.

The J gene is TRBJ2-3, the V gene TRBV5-4; the match to TRBD2 covers 11 bases. Trimming cost V 3 bases and J 9 bases; bases outside gene matches: 15. This CDR3 is built from 17 residues. Germline V gene sequence: CDR1 SGHNT, CDR2 YYREEE (reference sequence). CDR3 sequence: CASSSHPTSGVPGTQYF. CDR3 nucleotide sequence: TGTGCCAGCAGCTCCCACCCGACTAGCGGGGTTCCGGGGACGCAGTATTTT.

The chain has TRBV25-1 and TRBJ1-1; D possibly corresponds to TRBD1 (5 bases). The CDR3 is 11 residues long. Germline V gene sequence: CDR1 MGHDK, CDR2 SYGVNS. The V gene lost 8 bases and the J gene lost 6 bases, with 10 bases spanning the gap. CDR3 nucleotide sequence: TGTGCCAGCTGTCAGGGCTCTGAAGCTTTCTTT. It codes for CASCQGSEAFF.

V is TRBV28 and J is TRBJ1-2; possibly TRBD1 for D (6 bases). The CDR3 loop spans 14 amino acids. Germline lookup yields CDR1 MDHEN and CDR2 SYDVKM. Trimming cost V 4 bases and J 4 bases, with 13 bases left between them. CDR3 sequence (DNA): TGTGCCAGCAGTTCTCCCGGGACAACCTATGGCTACACCTTC. Translated: CASSSPGTTYGYTF.

The chain recombines TRBV2 with TRBJ2-7; 9 bases are a match to TRBD1. With 6 bases clipped from V and 5 bases from J, the junction kept 5 bases outside the gene matches. The CDR3 runs to 13 residues. In germline, CDR1 is SNHLY, CDR2 FYNNEI. The chain's CDR3 is CASRTGQGDEQYF. The CDR3 bases are TGTGCCAGCAGAACGGGACAGGGCGACGAGCAGTACTTC. The variable domain in full, completed from reference TRBV2 and TRBJ2-7, reads EPEVTQTPSHQVTQMGQEVILRCVPISNHLYFYWYRQILGQKVEFLVSFYNNEISEKSEIFDDQFSVERPDGSNFTLKIRSTKLEDSAMYFCASRTGQGDEQYFGPGTRLTVT.

The chain has TRBV6-6 and TRBJ2-5; 7 nucleotides match TRBD1. Germline lookup yields CDR1 MNHNY and CDR2 SVGAGI (reference sequence). The CDR3 spans 15 residues. Unmatched junction bases numbered 9, after V lost 4 bases and J lost 4 bases. CDR3 residues: CASSSTGTHGETQYF. CDR3 bases: TGTGCCAGCAGTTCGACAGGGACGCATGGAGAGACCCAGTACTTC.